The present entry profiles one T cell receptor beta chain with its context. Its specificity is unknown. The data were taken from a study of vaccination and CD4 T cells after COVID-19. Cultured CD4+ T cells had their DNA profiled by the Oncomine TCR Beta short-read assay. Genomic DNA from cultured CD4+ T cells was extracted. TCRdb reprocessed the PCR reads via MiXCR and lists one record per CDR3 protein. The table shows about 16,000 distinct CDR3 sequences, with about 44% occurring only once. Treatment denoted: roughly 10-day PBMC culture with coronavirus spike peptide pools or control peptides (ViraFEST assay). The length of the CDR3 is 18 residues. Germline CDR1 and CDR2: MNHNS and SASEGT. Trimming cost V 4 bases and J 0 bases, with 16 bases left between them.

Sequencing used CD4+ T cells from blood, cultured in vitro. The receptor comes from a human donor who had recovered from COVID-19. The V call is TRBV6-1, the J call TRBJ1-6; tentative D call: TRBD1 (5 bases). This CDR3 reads CASSGFVARGSYNSPLHF. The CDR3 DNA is TGTGCCAGCAGTGGATTTGTGGCGAGGGGCTCCTATAATTCACCCCTCCACTTT.